This T cell receptor (beta chain) was profiled in a study of T cells in localized non-small cell lung cancer. Study-wide results and caveats: Uninvolved adjacent lung showed the highest T cell clonality, exceeding tumor. Longer survival (overall) was linked to higher T cell density in blood. For the top 100 tumor clones, a median approximately 61 also appeared in adjacent lung.

Method: immunoSEQ multiplex PCR; TCRdb's copy keeps in-frame clones and lacks some. Of around 26,000 clones in the sample, approximately 90% were seen once. In the case of this clone: The antigen is unknown.

Trimming took 5 bases from V and 6 from J; bases not matched to a gene: 7. The CDR3 sequence is 14 residues long. Germline CDR1 is SGHTA and CDR2 is FQGTGA. This chain uses TRBV7-3 with TRBJ2-7, with 10 bases matching TRBD2. Specimen: peripheral blood, collected before any cancer treatment. The source of this sequence is a woman aged 18-49 years with stage I lung adenocarcinoma. CDR3 sequence: CASSPSSGSSEQYF. CDR3 nucleotide sequence: TGTGCCAGCAGCCCCTCTAGCGGGAGCTCCGAGCAGTACTTC.